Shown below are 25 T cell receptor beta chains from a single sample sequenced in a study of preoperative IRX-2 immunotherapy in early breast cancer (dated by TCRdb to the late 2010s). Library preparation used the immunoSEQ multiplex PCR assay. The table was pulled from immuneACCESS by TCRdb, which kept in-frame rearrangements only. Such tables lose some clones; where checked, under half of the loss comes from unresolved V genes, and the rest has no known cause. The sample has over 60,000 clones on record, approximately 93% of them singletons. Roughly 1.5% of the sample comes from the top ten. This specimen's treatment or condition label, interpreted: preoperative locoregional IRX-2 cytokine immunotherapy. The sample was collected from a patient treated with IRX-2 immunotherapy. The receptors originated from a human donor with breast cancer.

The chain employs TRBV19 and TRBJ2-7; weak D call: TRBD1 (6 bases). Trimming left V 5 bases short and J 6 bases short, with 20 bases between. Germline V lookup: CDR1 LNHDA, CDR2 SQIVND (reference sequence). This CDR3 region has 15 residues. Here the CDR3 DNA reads TGTGCCAGTAGTCCCCCGGGACATGGGGGCCCCGAGCAGTACTTC. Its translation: CASSPPGHGGPEQYF.

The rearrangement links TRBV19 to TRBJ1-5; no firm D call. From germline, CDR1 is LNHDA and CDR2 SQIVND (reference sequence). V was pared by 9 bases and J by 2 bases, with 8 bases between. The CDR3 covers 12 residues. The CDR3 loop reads CASRSGNQPQHF. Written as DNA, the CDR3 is TGTGCCAGCCGAAGCGGCAATCAGCCCCAGCATTTT.

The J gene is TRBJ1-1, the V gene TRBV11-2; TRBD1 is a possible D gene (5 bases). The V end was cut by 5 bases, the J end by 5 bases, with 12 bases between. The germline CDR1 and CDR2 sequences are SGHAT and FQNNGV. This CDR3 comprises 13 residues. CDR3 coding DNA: TGTGCCAGCAGCCACGGACACCAGACTGAAGCTTTCTTT. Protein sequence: CASSHGHQTEAFF.

The CDR3 region is CASSFARLRLQETQYF. The CDR3 bases are TGTGCCAGCAGTTTCGCTAGACTCCGCTTACAAGAGACCCAGTACTTC. The chain employs TRBV28 and TRBJ2-5; D gene ambiguous. The V and J ends lost 3 bases and 2 bases respectively, with 16 bases between them. The germline gives CDR1 MDHEN, CDR2 SYDVKM. This CDR3 contains 16 residues. Combining the CDR3 with reference TRBV28 and TRBJ2-5 gives the whole variable domain DVKVTQSSRYLVKRTGEKVFLECVQDMDHENMFWYRQDPGLGLRLIYFSYDVKMKEKGDIPEGYSVSREKKERFSLILESASTNQTSMYLCASSFARLRLQETQYFGPGTRLLVL.

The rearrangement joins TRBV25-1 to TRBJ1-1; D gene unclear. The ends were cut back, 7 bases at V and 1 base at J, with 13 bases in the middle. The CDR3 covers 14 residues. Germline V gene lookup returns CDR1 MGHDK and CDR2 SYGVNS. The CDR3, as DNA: TGTGCCAGCACCCCCCGAGCGACGAACACTGAAGCTTTCTTT. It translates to CASTPRATNTEAFF.

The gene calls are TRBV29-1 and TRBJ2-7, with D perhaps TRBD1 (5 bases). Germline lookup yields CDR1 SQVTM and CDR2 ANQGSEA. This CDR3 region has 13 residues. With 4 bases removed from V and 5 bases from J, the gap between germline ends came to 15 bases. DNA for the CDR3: TGCAGCGTTGTTGTAACAGGCACAGACGAGCAGTACTTC. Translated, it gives CSVVVTGTDEQYF.

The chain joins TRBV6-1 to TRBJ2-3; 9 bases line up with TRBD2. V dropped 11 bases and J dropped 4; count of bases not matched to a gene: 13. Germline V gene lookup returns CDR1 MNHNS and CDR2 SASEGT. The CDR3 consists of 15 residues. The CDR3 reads CASSISGGLSDTQYF. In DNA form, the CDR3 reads TGTGCCTCCAGTATCAGCGGGGGGTTGTCAGATACGCAGTATTTT.

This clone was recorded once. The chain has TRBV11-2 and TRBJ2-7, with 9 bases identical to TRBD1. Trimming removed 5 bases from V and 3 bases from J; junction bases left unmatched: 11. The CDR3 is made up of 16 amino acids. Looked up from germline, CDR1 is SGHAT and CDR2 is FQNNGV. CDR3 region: CASSPLGTGPNYEQYF. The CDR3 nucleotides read TGTGCCAGCAGCCCCCTGGGGACAGGGCCGAACTACGAGCAGTACTTC.

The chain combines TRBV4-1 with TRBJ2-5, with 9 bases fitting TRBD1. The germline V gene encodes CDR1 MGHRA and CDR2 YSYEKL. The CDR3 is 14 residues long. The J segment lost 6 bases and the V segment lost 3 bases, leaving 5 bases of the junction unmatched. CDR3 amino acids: CASSQTDRGKTQYF. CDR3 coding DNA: TGCGCCAGCAGCCAGACGGACAGGGGAAAGACCCAGTACTTC.

The CDR3 reads CARSLVPGASTDTQYF. CDR3 DNA sequence: TGTGCCAGAAGCTTAGTTCCGGGGGCTAGCACAGATACGCAGTATTTT. The rearrangement links TRBV7-5 to TRBJ2-3. TRBV7-5 corresponds to a pseudogene. The CDR3 length is 16 residues.

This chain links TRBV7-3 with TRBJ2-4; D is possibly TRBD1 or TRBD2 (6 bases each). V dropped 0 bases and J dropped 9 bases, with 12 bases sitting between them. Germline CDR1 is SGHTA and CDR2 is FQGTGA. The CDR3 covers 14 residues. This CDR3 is CASSLTSGAGIQYF. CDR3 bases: TGTGCCAGCAGCTTAACGTCGGGGGCGGGCATTCAGTACTTC.

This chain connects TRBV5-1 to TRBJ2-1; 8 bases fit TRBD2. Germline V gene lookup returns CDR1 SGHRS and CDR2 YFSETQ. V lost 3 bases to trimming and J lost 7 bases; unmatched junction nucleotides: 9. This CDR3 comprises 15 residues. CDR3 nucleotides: TGCGCCAGCAGCTCCGGGGGGGTACGCACAAATGAGCAGTTCTTC. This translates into CASSSGGVRTNEQFF.

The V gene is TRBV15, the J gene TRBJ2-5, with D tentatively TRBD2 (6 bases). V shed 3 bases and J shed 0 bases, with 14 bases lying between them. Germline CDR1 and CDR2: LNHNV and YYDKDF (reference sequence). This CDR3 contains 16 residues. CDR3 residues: CATSRSRDSYQETQYF. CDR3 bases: TGTGCCACCAGCAGGTCCCGGGACTCCTACCAAGAGACCCAGTACTTC.

CDR3 DNA sequence: TGCGCCAGCAGCTTAATGCAAGGCCCCCAAGAGACCCAGTACTTC. Amino acid sequence: CASSLMQGPQETQYF. This chain uses TRBV5-1 with TRBJ2-5, with no clear D. V lost 2 bases, J lost 1 base, and 12 bases lay in between. The CDR3 contains 15 residues. CDR1 and CDR2 (germline): SGHRS, YFSETQ. Full variable domain (remainder filled in from reference TRBV5-1 and TRBJ2-5): KAGVTQTPRYLIKTRGQQVTLSCSPISGHRSVSWYQQTPGQGLQFLFEYFSETQRNKGNFPGRFSGRQFSNSRSEMNVSTLELGDSALYLCASSLMQGPQETQYFGPGTRLLVL.

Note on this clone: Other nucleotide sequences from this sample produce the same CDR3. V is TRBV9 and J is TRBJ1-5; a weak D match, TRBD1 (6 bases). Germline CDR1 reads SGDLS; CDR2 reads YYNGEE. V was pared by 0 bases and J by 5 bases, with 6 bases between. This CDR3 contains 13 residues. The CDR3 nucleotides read TGTGCCAGCAGCGTAGCAGGGGATCAGCCCCAGCATTTT. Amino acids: CASSVAGDQPQHF. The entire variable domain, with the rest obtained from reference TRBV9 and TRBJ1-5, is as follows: DSGVTQTPKHLITATGQRVTLRCSPRSGDLSVYWYQQSLDQGLQFLIQYYNGEERAKGNILERFSAQQFPDLHSELNLSSLELGDSALYFCASSVAGDQPQHFGDGTRLSIL.

The CDR3 DNA reads TGTGCCAGCTCACCAAAGACAGTACTCCACTACGAGCAGTACTTC. Amino acid sequence: CASSPKTVLHYEQYF. The J gene is TRBJ2-7, the V gene TRBV18; D possibly corresponds to TRBD1 (5 bases). The V gene lost 2 bases and the J gene lost 3 bases, with 14 bases spanning the gap. The CDR3 covers 15 residues. The germline V gene has CDR1 KGHSH and CDR2 LQKENI.

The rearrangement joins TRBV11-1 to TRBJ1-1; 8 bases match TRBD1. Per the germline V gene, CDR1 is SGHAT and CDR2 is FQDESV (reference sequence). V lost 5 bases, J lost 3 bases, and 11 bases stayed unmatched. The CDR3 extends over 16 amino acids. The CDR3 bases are TGTGCCAGCAGCGCCCTTACCGGGACAGGCGACACTGAAGCTTTCTTT. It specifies CASSALTGTGDTEAFF.

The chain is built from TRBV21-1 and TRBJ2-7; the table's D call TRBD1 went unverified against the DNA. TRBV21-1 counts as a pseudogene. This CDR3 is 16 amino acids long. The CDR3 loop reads CASSKVAGGGENEQYF. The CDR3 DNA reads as TGTGCCAGCAGCAAAGTCGCCGGAGGGGGCGAGAACGAGCAGTACTTC.

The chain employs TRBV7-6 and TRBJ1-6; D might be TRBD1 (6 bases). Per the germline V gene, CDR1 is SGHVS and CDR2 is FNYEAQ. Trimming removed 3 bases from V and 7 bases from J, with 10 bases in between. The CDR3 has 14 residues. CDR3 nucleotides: TGTGCCAGCAGCTTCTCGGGACACAATTCACCCCTCCACTTT. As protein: CASSFSGHNSPLHF.

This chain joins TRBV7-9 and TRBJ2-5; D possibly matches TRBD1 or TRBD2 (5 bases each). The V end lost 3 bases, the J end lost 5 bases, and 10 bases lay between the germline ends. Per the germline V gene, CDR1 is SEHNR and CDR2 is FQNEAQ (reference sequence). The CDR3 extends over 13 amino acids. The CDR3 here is CASSLGETETQYF. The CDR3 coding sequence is TGTGCCAGCAGCTTGGGGGAGACGGAGACCCAGTACTTC.

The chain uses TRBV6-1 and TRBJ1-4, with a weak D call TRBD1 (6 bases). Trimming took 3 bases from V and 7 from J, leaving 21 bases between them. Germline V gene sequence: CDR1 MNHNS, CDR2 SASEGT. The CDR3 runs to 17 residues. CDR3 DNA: TGTGCCAGCAGTGAGTTACGGGACACCAGGGGAGGTGAAAAACTGTTTTTT. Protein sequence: CASSELRDTRGGEKLFF.

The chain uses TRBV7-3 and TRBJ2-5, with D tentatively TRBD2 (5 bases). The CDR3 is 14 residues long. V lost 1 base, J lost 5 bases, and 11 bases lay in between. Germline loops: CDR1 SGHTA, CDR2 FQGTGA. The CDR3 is CASSLIGGSETQYF. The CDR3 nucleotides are TGTGCCAGCAGCTTAATTGGAGGCTCGGAGACCCAGTACTTC.

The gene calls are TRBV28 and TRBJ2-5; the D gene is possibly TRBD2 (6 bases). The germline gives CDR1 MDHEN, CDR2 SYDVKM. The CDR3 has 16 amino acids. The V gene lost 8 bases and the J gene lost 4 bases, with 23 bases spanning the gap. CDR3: CASLSRRDRRLETQYF. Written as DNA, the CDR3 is TGTGCCAGCCTAAGTCGGAGGGACCGCCGGCTAGAGACCCAGTACTTC.

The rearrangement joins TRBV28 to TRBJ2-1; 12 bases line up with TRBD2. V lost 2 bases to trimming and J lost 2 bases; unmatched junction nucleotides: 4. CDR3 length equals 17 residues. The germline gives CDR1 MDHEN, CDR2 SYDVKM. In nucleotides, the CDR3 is TGTGCCAGCAGTTTAGAACTAGCGGGAGGACCCTACAATGAGCAGTTCTTC. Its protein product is CASSLELAGGPYNEQFF.

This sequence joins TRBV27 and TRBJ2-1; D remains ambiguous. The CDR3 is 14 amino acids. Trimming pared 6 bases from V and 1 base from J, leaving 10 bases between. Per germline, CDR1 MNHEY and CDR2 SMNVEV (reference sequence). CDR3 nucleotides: TGTGCCAGCAGAAACCACCGGTCCTACAATGAGCAGTTCTTC. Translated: CASRNHRSYNEQFF.